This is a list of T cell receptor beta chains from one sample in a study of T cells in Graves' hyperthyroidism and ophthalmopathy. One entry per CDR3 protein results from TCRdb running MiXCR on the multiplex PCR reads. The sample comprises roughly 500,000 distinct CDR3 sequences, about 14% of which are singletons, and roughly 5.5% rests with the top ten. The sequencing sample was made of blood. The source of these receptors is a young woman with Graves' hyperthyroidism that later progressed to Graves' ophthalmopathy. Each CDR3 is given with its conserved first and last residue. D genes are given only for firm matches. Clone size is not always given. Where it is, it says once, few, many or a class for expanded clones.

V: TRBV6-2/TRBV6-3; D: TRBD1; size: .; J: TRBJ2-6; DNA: TGTGCCAGCAGTAGCCCCTGGGGACAGGGGGCCTCTGGGGCCAACGTCCTGACTTTC; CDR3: CASSSPWGQGASGANVLTF
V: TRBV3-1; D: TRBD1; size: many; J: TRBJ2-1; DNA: TGTGCCAGCAGCCAACTCACAGGGGAATTGGATGAGCAGTTCTTC; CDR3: CASSQLTGELDEQFF
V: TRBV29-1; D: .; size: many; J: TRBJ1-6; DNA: TGCAGCGTGAAGGAGGACGGCGGAGGCGGTTCACCCCTCCACTTT; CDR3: CSVKEDGGGGSPLHF
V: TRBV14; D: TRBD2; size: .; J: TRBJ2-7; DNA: TGTGCCAGCAGCCAATATGGACTAGCGGATCCCTCCTACAATGAGCAGTACTTC; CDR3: CASSQYGLADPSYNEQYF
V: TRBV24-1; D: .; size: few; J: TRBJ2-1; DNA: TGTGCCACCAGTGTACGGGAGGGGGCTGAGCAGTTCTTC; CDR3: CATSVREGAEQFF
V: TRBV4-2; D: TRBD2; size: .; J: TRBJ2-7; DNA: TGTGCCAGCAGCCATCAGGTAGCGGGAGAGGACGAGCAGTACTTC; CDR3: CASSHQVAGEDEQYF
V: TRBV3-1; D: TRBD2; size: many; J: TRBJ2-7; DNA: TGTGCCAGCAGCCAGCAGCTAGCGGGAGGGCCGAGGACCTACGAGCAGTACTTC; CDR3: CASSQQLAGGPRTYEQYF
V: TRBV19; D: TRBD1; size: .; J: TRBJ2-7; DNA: TGTGCCAGTAGCCCTACCTCCGGGACAGGGAACCACTACGAGCAGTACTTC; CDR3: CASSPTSGTGNHYEQYF
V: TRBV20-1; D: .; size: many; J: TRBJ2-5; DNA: TGCAGTGCTAGACCCCTGGAATGGGAGACCCAGTACTTC; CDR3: CSARPLEWETQYF
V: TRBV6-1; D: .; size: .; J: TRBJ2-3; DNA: TGTGCCAGCACTTCGGGTAGGGGCGCAGATACGCAGTATTTT; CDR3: CASTSGRGADTQYF
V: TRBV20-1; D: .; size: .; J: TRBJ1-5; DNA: TGCAGTGCTCGCGACTCTCGTTCTGGACAGCCCCGGTTGCCCCAGCATTTT; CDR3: CSARDSRSGQPRLPQHF
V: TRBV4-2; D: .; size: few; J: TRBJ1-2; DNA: TGTGCCAGCAGCCAAACAGGGACCGGCTATGGCTACACCTTC; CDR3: CASSQTGTGYGYTF
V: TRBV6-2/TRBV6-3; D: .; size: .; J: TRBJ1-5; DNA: TGTGCCAGCAGTAAACCCGGGCCCAATCAGCCCCAGCATTTT; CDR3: CASSKPGPNQPQHF
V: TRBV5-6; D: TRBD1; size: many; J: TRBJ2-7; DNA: TGTGCCAGCAGCCCAGACAGGGCTACCTACGAGCAGTACTTC; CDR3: CASSPDRATYEQYF
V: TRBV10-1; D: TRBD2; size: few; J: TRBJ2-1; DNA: TGCGCCAGCAGCCACCCCGGCGGGACTAGCGGGTACAATGAGCAGTTCTTC; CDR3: CASSHPGGTSGYNEQFF
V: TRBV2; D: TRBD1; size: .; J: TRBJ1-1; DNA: TGTGCCAGCAGGATACAGGGGGCTGATACTGAAGCTTTCTTT; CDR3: CASRIQGADTEAFF
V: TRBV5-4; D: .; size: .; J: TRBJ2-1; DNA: TGTGCCAGCACCGTAAACTCCTACAATGAGCAGTTCTTC; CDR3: CASTVNSYNEQFF
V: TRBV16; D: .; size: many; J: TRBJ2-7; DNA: TGTGCCAGCAGCCAATCGGGGGTACCCTACGAGCAGTACTTC; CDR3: CASSQSGVPYEQYF
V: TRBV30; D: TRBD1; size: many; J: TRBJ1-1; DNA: TGTGCCTGGCTTAGACAGGGGAACACTGAAGCTTTCTTT; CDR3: CAWLRQGNTEAFF
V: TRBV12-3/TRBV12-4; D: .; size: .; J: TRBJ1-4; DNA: TGTGCCAGCTCACCCCCGGATTGGGACCCCCCCAAAAAACTGTTTTTT; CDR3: CASSPPDWDPPKKLFF
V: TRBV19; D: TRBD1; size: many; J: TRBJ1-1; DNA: TGTGCCAGTAGTAGAGGGGGCCTGATGAACACTGAAGCTTTCTTT; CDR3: CASSRGGLMNTEAFF
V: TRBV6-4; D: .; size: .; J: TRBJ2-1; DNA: TGTGCCAGCAGTCGAGCTGGGGAGTCCTACAATGAGCAGTTCTTC; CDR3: CASSRAGESYNEQFF
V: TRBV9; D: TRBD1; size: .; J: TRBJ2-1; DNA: TGTGCCAGCAGCCCCGAGGGACAGAGTACAGGGGAGCAGTTCTTC; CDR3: CASSPEGQSTGEQFF
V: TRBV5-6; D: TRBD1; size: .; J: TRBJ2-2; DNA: TGTGCCAGCAGCTTGGGAAAGGGGGCGCAGGAGCTGTTTTTT; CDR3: CASSLGKGAQELFF
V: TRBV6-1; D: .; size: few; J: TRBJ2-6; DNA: TGTGCCAGCAAACCCCAGTCTGGGGCCAACGTCCTGACTTTC; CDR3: CASKPQSGANVLTF
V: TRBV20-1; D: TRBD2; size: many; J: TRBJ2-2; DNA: TGCAGTGCTAGACTAGCGGGAGGAACCGGGGAGCTGTTTTTT; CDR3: CSARLAGGTGELFF
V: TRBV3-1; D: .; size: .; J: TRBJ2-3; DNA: TGTGCCAGCAGCCAAGGGAACTTATACACAGATACGCAGTATTTT; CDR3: CASSQGNLYTDTQYF
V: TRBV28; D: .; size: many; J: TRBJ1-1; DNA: TGTGCCAGCAGCGATGCCCGGGCAGGGGTGAACACTGAAGCTTTCTTT; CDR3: CASSDARAGVNTEAFF
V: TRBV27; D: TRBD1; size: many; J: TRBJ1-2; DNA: TGTGCCAGCAGTTCCCTCGACAGGGTCGATTTGCATGGCTACACCTTC; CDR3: CASSSLDRVDLHGYTF
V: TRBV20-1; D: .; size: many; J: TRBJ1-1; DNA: TGCAGTGCTCGGGCACTGATGGGAATCAACACTGAAGCTTTCTTT; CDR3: CSARALMGINTEAFF
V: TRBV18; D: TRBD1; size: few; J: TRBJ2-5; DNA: TGTGCCAGCTCACCTCCACCCGACAGGGAAGAGACCCAGTACTTC; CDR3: CASSPPPDREETQYF
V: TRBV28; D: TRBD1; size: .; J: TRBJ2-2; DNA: TGTGCCAGCAGCATTACTCCCCTGACAGGGACCGGGGAGCTGTTTTTT; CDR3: CASSITPLTGTGELFF
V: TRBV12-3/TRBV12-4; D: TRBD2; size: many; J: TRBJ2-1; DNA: TGTGCCAGCAGCCCCCCCGGGACTAGCTTGAACAATGAGCAGTTCTTC; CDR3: CASSPPGTSLNNEQFF
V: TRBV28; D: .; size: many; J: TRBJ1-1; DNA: TGTGCCAGCCTGGAGAGGGGATGGGAGAAGGACACTGAAGCTTTCTTT; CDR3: CASLERGWEKDTEAFF
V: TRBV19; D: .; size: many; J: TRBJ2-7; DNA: TGTGCCAGTAGTAGCCTCCGGAGTAGCGTGGACGAGCAGTACTTC; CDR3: CASSSLRSSVDEQYF
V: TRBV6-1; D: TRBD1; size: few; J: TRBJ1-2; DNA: TGTGCCAGCAGCTCACCGGGACAGAACTTCTATGGCTACACCTTC; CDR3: CASSSPGQNFYGYTF
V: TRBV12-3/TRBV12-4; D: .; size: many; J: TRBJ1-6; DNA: TGTGCCAGCACTGCACGGACCTATTCACCCCTCCACTTT; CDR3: CASTARTYSPLHF
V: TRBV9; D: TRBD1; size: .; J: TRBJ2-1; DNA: TGTGCCAGCAGCGGTTCGGGGACAGCCTCCTACAATGAGCAGTTCTTC; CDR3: CASSGSGTASYNEQFF
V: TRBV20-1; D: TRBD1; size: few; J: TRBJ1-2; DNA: TGCAGTGACAGGGACAGGGCGGGGTATGGCTACACCTTC; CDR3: CSDRDRAGYGYTF
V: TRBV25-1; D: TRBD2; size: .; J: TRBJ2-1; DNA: TGTGCCAGCAGTGTAGTAGGGACTAGCGGGACCTACAATGAGCAGTTCTTC; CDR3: CASSVVGTSGTYNEQFF
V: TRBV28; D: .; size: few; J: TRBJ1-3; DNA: TGTGCCAGCAGTGACCGCCGGGTGGGAGCTGGAAACACCATATATTTT; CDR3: CASSDRRVGAGNTIYF
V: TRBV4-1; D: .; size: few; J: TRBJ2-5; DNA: TGCGCCAGCAGCCAGGTACCCGGGAATCCTCAAGAGACCCAGTACTTC; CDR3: CASSQVPGNPQETQYF
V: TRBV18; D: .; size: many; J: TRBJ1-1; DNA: TGTGCCAGCACCGACGCGGAGGAAACTGAAGCTTTCTTT; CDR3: CASTDAEETEAFF
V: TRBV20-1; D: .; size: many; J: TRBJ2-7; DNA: TGCAGTGCGATGGCCTACTCTTACGAGCAGTACTTC; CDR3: CSAMAYSYEQYF
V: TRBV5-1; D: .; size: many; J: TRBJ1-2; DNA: TGTGCCAGCTCACCACCGGGGAACTATGGCTACACCTTC; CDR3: CASSPPGNYGYTF
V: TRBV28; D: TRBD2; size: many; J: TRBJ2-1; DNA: TGTGCCAGCACCCTGAGGCTAGCGTCAACCCGGGGGGGGAATGAGCAGTTCTTC; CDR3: CASTLRLASTRGGNEQFF
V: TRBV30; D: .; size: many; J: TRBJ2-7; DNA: TGTGCCTGGAGACCCCACAGGGCCTCCTACGAGCAGTACTTC; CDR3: CAWRPHRASYEQYF
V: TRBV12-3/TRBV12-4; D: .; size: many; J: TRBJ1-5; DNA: TGTGCCAGCAGTCCAGACGATAGCAATCAGCCCCAGCATTTT; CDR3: CASSPDDSNQPQHF
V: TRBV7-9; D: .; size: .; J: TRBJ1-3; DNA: TGTGCCAGCAGCTTAGACGATCGAAACACCATATATTTT; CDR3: CASSLDDRNTIYF
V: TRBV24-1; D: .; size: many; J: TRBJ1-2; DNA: TGTGCCACCAGTGATTTAGGGTTATCCTATGGCTACACCTTC; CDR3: CATSDLGLSYGYTF
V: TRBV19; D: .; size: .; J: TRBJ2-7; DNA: TGTGCCAGTAGGAAAAAAGTAGGGCTCGGCTACGAGCAGTACTTC; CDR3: CASRKKVGLGYEQYF